This T cell receptor (beta chain) stems from a study of Tregs in tolerant kidney transplant recipients. Overall study results and limits: The most relevant donor-specific Treg TCRbeta repertoire apparently came from expansion with activated donor B cells. No direct test of biological reproducibility was done here.

About this clone itself: Its antigen remains unknown. The read gets to within 3 residues of the CDR3 end, and the germline J gene fills in the rest.

Generated by immunoSEQ multiplex PCR, the TCRdb table keeps only in-frame clones and is missing some. The sample totals more than 6,000 clones. Germline V gene lookup returns CDR1 SGHRS and CDR2 YFSETQ. V was pared by 4 bases and J by 4 bases, with 4 bases of the junction left unmatched. This CDR3 comprises 15 residues. Related graft donors supplied nonmyeloablative bone marrow transplants, and mixed chimerism was transient. CD4+CD25+CD127- Tregs, CD4+CD25- non-Tregs, CD4 and CD8 cells were sorted. The chain couples TRBV5-1 to TRBJ2-3; 12 nucleotides align to TRBD1. The origin of this receptor is a human patient who received a combined kidney and bone marrow transplant. Some T cells here may be from the graft donor. The source was CD4+ T cells from blood (PBMCs), collected 6 months after the transplant. The CDR3: CASSPGQGAPDTQYF. The CDR3 DNA, read in part, is TGCGCCAGCAGCCCGGGACAGGGGGCCCCAGATACG.